This T cell receptor beta chain was documented in a study of cytomegalovirus exposure and HLA in healthy donors. Study at large: There were 90 million to 140 million unique TCR beta sequences, drawn from 180 million or so T cells, in an earlier analysis.

A word on this clone: Its antigen is unknown.

Overall study findings and caveats: TCR beta sequences reportedly predicted the HLA-A and HLA-B alleles of most subjects accurately. Presence/absence analyses supposed approximately even sequencing depth among donors. It was about 150 TCR beta chains that were listed as cytomegalovirus-associated.

The PCR employed 60 Vbeta primers together with 13 Jbeta primers. Here immunoSEQ multiplex PCR was the method, and the copy in TCRdb shows in-frame clones only, minus some. Of 150,000 to 200,000 clones in the sample, roughly 85% were seen once. Sequenced input: PBMCs. This TCR was sampled from a man aged 18 to 30 in good health and CMV-seropositive.

CDR3 sequence (DNA): TGTGCCAGCAGTTCCTCCCCAACAGGAACTAACTATGGCTACACCTTC. Amino acids: CASSSSPTGTNYGYTF. The chain employs TRBV27 and TRBJ1-2; D is perhaps TRBD1 (5 bases). The CDR3 runs to 16 residues. Germline assignment: CDR1 MNHEY and CDR2 SMNVEV (reference sequence). Trimming stripped 4 bases from V and 0 bases from J, with 15 bases between.